This passage covers 6 T cell receptor beta chains from one sample sequenced in a study of blood T cell dynamics during melanoma immunotherapy (dated by TCRdb to the early 2020s). The meaning of the sample's time point label: pre-treatment baseline. The method behind the library was the immunoSEQ multiplex PCR assay. TCRdb stores this immuneACCESS table with in-frame sequences only. Part of the clones is absent; in the studies checked, under half of the shortfall reflects unresolved V genes, and no reason is known for the rest. The sample data list about 10,000 clones, and about 85% of these were observed just once. Jointly, the top ten make up 8% to 10% of the sample. The input for sequencing was blood, taken from a patient treated with checkpoint blockade. The receptors shown here come from a human donor with melanoma.

The chain employs TRBV27 and TRBJ2-1; D is unresolved. The CDR3 extends over 15 amino acids. V was cut by 1 base and J by 0 bases, with 7 bases left in between. The germline gives CDR1 MNHEY, CDR2 SMNVEV (reference sequence). This chain's CDR3 is CASSLLAPSYNEQFF. In DNA, the CDR3 is TGTGCCAGCAGTTTATTAGCCCCCTCCTACAATGAGCAGTTCTTC.

This chain links TRBV5-8 with TRBJ1-3; no clear D. Germline-derived CDR1 and CDR2 are SGHTS and YDEGEE. The length of the CDR3 is 16 residues. V dropped 4 bases and J dropped 7 bases, with 21 bases sitting between them. This CDR3 is CASSLRGDGRRNTIYF. The CDR3, as DNA: TGTGCCAGCAGCCTCCGAGGCGACGGAAGGAGGAACACCATATATTTT.

V and J are TRBV27 and TRBJ1-4; D gene uncertain. The germline V gene has CDR1 MNHEY and CDR2 SMNVEV (reference sequence). The CDR3 runs 14 residues. CDR3 residues: CATRRSGANEKLFF. The CDR3 DNA is TGTGCTACTCGAAGGAGCGGCGCTAATGAAAAACTGTTTTTT. The whole variable domain, remainder taken from reference TRBV27 and TRBJ1-4, is EAQVTQNPRYLITVTGKKLTVTCSQNMNHEYMSWYRQDPGLGLRQIYYSMNVEVTDKGDVPEGYKVSRKEKRNFPLILESPSPNQTSLYFCATRRSGANEKLFFGSGTQLSVL.

The V gene is TRBV9, the J gene TRBJ1-5; 9 bases are shared with TRBD1. The germline V gene has CDR1 SGDLS and CDR2 YYNGEE. V lost 4 bases to trimming and J lost 5 bases; unmatched junction nucleotides: 4. CDR3 size: 14 residues. CDR3 residues: CASSPTGGYQPQHF. The CDR3 coding sequence is TGTGCCAGCAGCCCAACAGGGGGCTATCAGCCCCAGCATTTT.

The V call is TRBV29-1, the J call TRBJ2-6; the D is unclear. The CDR3 sequence is 11 residues long. V lost 4 bases to trimming and J lost 8 bases, with 6 bases between them. Germline values: CDR1 SQVTM, CDR2 ANQGSEA. This CDR3 is CSVVVSNVLTF. Here the CDR3 DNA reads TGCAGCGTTGTGGTGTCCAACGTCCTGACTTTC.

The chain recombines TRBV10-3 with TRBJ2-7; D call uncertain. There are 14 residues in the CDR3. Germline CDR1 and CDR2: ENHRY and SYGVKD. V was trimmed by 6 bases and J by 0 bases, leaving 12 bases between them. The CDR3 nucleotides are TGTGCCATCAGCCTCGGACGGAGCTCCTACGAGCAGTACTTC. Amino acids: CAISLGRSSYEQYF.